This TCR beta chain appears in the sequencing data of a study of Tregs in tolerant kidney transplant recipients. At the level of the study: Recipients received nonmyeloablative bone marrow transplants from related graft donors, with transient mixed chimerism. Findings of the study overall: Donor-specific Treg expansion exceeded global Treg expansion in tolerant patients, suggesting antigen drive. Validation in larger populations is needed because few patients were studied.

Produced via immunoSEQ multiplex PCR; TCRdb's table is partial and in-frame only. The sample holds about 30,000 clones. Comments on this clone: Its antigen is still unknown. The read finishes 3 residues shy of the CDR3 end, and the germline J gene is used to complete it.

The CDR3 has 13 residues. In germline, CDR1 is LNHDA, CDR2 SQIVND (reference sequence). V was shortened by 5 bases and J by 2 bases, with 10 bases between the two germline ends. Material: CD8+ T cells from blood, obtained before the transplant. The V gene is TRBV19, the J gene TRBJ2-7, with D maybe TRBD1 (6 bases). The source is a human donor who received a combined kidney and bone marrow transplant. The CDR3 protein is CASSWTATYEQYF. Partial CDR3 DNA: TGTGCCAGTAGTTGGACAGCTACCTACGAG.